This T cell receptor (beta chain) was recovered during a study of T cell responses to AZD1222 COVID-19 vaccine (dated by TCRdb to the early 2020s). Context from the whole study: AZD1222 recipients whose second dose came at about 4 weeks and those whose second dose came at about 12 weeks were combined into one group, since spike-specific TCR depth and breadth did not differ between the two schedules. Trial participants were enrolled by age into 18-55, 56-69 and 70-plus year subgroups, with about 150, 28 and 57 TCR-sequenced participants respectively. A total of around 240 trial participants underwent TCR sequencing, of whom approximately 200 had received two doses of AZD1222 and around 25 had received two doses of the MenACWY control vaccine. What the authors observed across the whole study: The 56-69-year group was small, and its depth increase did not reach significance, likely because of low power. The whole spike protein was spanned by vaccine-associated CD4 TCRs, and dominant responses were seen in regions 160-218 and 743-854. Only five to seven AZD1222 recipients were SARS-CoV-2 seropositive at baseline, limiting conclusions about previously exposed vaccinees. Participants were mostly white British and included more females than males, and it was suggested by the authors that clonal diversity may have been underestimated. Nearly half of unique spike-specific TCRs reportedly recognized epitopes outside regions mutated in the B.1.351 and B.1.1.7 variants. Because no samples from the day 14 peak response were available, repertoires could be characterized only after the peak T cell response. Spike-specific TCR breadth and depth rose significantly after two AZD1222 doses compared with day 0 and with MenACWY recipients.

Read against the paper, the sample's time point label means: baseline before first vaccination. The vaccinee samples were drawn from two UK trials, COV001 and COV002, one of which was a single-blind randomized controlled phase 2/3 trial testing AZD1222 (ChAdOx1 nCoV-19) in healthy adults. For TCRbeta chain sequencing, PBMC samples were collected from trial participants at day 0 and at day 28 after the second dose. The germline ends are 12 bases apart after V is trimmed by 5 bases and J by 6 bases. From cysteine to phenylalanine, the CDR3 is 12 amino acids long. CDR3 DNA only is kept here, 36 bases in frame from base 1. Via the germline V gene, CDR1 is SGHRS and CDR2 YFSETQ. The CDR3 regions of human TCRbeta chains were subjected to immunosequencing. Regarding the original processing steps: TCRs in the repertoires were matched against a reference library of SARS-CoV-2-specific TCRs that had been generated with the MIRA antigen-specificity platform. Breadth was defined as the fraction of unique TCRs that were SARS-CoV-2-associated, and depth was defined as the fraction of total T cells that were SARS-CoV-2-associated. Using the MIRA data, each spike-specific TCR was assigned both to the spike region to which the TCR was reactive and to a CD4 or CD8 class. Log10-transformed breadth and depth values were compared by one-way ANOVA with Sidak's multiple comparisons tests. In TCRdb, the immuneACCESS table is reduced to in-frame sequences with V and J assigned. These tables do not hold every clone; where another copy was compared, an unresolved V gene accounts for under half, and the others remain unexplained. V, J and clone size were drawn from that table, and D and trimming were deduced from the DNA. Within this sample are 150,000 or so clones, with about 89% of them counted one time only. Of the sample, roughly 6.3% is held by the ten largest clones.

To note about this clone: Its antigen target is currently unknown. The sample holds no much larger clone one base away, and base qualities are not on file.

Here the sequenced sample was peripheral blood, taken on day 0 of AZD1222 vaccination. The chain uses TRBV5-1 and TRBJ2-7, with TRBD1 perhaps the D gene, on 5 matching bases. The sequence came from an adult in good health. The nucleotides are TGCGCCAGCAGGGGGCAAGTCAGCGAGCAGTACTTC. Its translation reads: CASRGQVSEQYF. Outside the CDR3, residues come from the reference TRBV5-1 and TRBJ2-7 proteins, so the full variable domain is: KAGVTQTPRYLIKTRGQQVTLSCSPISGHRSVSWYQQTPGQGLQFLFEYFSETQRNKGNFPGRFSGRQFSNSRSEMNVSTLELGDSALYLCASRGQVSEQYFGPGTRLTVT.